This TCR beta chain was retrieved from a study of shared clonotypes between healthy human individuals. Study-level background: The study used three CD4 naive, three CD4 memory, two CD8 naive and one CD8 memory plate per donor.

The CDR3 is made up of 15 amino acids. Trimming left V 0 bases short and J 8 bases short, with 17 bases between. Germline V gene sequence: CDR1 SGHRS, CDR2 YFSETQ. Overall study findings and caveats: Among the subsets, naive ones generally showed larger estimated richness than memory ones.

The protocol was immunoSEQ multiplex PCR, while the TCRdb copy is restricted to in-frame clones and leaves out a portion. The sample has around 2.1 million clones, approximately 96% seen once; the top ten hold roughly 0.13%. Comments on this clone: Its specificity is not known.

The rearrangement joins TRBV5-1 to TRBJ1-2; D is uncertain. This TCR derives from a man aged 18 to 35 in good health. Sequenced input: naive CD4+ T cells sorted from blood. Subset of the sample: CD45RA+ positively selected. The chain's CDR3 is CASSLAPGSNDGYTF. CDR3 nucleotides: TGCGCCAGCAGCTTGGCCCCGGGGAGTAACGACGGCTACACCTTC. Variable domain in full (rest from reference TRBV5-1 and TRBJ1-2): KAGVTQTPRYLIKTRGQQVTLSCSPISGHRSVSWYQQTPGQGLQFLFEYFSETQRNKGNFPGRFSGRQFSNSRSEMNVSTLELGDSALYLCASSLAPGSNDGYTFGSGTRLTVV.